What follows is one T cell receptor (beta chain) and its context. The antigen remains unidentified. These data come from a study of T cells after yellow fever vaccination. General observations from the study: Any FACS-sorted repertoire could hold abundant clonotypes that contaminate it from the bulk population.

5'RACE template switching produced TCR cDNA carrying a universal primer site and UMIs. TCRdb processed the 5' RACE reads anew with MiXCR; each CDR3 protein has one entry. This table holds just over 300,000 distinct CDR3 sequences, 3% to 4.5% found once. This TCR was sampled from a young man who received the YFV17D yellow fever vaccine. The sequenced sample was PBMCs, obtained on the day of the yellow fever booster vaccination.

CDR3 nucleotide sequence: TGTGCCAGCAGTTACTCAACCGTCGGCCGGGGTGGCTACACCTTC. Translated, it gives CASSYSTVGRGGYTF. The chain recombines TRBV6-5 with TRBJ1-2; D is ambiguous. The V and J ends lost 0 bases and 7 bases respectively, with 15 bases between them. Germline V gene sequence: CDR1 MNHEY, CDR2 SVGAGI. CDR3 length equals 15 residues.